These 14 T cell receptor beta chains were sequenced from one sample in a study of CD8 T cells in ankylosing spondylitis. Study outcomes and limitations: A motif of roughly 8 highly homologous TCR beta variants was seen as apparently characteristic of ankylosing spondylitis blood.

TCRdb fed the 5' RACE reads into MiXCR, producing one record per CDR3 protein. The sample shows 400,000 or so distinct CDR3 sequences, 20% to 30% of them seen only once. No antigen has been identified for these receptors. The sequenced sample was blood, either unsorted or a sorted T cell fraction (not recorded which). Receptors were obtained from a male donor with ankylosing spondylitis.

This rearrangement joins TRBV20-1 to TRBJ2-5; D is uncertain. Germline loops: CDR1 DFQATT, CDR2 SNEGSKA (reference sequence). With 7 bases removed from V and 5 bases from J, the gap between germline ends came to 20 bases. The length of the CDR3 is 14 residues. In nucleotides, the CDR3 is TGCAGTGTCCCCCCAAGCCTGGCCCTGGAGACCCAGTACTTC. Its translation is CSVPPSLALETQYF.

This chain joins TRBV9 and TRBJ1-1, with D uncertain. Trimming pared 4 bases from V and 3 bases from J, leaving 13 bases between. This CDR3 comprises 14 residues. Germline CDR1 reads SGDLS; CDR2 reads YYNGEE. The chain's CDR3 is CASSSRVGDTEAFF. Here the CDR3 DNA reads TGTGCCAGCAGCTCCCGAGTGGGAGACACTGAAGCTTTCTTT.

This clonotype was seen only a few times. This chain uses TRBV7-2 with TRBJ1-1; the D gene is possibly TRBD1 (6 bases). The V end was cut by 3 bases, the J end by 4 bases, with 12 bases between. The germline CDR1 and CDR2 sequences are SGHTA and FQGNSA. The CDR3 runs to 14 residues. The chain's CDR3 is CASSFRQAGTEAFF. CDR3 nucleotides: TGTGCCAGCAGCTTCCGACAGGCCGGCACTGAAGCTTTCTTT.

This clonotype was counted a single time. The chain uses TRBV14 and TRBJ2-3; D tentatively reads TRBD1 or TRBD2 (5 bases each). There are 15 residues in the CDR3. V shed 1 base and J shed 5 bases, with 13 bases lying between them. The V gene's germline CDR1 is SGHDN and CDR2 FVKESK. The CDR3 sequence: CASSQVTGLGDTQYF. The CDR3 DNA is TGTGCCAGCAGCCAAGTTACAGGACTTGGAGATACGCAGTATTTT.

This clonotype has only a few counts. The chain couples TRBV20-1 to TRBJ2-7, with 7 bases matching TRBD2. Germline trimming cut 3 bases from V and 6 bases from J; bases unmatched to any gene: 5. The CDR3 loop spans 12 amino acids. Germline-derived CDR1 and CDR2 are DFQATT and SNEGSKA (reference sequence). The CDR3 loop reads CSASPGGSEQYV. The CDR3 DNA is TGCAGTGCTAGCCCCGGCGGGAGCGAGCAGTACGTC.

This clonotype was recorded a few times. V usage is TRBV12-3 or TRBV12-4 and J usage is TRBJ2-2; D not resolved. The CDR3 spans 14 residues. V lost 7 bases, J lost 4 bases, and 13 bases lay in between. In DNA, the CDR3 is TGTGCCAGCACCCTCGTCCAGACCACCGGGGAGCTGTTTTTT. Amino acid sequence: CASTLVQTTGELFF.

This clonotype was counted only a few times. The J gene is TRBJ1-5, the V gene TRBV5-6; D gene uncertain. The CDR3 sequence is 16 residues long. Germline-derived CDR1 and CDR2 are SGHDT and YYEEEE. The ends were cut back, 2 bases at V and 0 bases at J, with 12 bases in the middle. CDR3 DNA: TGTGCCAGCAGCTTATCGACCGACTATAGCAATCAGCCCCAGCATTTT. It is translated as CASSLSTDYSNQPQHF. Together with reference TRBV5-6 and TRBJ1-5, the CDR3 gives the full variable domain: DAGVTQSPTHLIKTRGQQVTLRCSPKSGHDTVSWYQQALGQGPQFIFQYYEEEERQRGNFPDRFSGHQFPNYSSELNVNALLLGDSALYLCASSLSTDYSNQPQHFGDGTRLSIL.

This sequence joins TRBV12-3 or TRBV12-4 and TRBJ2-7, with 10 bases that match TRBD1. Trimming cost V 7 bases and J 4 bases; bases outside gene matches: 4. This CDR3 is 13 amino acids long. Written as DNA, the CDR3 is TGTGCCAGCATTCGGGACAGGGGTTACGAGCAGTACTTC. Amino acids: CASIRDRGYEQYF.

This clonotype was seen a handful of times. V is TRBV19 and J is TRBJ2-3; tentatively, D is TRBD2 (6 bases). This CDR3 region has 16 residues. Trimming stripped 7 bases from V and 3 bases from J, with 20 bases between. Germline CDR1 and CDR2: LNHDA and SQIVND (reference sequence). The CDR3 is CASTQGGTERTDTQYF. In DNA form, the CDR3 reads TGTGCCAGTACCCAGGGAGGAACGGAAAGGACAGATACGCAGTATTTT.

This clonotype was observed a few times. The CDR3 DNA reads TGCAGCGCACCGGGGGGAACAACTAATGAAAAACTGTTTTTT. It is translated as CSAPGGTTNEKLFF. The chain carries TRBV29-1 and TRBJ1-4; D may be TRBD1 (5 bases). The V end was cut by 7 bases, the J end by 0 bases, with 12 bases between. This CDR3 contains 14 residues. Germline-derived CDR1 and CDR2 are SQVTM and ANQGSEA.

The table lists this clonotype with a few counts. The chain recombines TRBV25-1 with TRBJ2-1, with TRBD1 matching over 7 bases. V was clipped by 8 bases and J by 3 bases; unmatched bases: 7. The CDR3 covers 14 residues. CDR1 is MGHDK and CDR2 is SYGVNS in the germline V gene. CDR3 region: CASHPGQSYNEQFF. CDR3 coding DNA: TGTGCCAGCCATCCGGGACAGAGCTACAATGAGCAGTTCTTC.

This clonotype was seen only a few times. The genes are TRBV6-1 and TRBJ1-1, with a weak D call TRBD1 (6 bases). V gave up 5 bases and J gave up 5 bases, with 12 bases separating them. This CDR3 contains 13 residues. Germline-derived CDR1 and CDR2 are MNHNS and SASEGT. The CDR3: CASSQGFVTEAFF. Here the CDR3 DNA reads TGTGCCAGCAGTCAGGGGTTTGTGACTGAAGCTTTCTTT.

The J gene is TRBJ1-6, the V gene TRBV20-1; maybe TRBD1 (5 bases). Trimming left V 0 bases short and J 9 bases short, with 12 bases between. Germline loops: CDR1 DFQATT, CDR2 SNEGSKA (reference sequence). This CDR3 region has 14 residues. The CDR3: CSARDKGRFSPLHF. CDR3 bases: TGCAGTGCTAGAGATAAGGGGAGGTTTTCACCCCTCCACTTT.

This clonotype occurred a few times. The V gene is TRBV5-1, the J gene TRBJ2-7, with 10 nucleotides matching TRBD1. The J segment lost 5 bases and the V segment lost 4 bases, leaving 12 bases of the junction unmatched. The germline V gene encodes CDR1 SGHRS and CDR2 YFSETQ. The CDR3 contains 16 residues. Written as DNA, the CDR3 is TGCGCCAGCAGCAGGATTGGGACAGGGGTAGGAGACGAGCAGTACGTC. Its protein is CASSRIGTGVGDEQYV.